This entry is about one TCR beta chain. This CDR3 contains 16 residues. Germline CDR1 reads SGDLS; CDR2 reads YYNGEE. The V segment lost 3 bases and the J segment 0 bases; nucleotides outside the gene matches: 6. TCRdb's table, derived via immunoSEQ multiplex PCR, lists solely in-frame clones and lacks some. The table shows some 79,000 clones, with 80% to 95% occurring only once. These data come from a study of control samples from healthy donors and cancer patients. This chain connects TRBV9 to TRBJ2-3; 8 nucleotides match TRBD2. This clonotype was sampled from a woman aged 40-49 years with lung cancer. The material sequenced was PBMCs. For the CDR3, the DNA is TGTGCCAGCAGCGCACATCGGGGGGGGAGCACAGATACGCAGTATTTT. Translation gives CASSAHRGGSTDTQYF.